The next 19 T cell receptor beta chains were all read from a single sample in a study of shared clonotypes between healthy human individuals. The table came from immunoSEQ multiplex PCR; TCRdb's copy has only in-frame clones and leaves some out. The sample lists some 980,000 clones; approximately 80% were seen once. Sample: memory CD4+ T cells sorted from blood. Subset given: CD45RA-negative fraction. The source of these receptors is a young man in good health.

J is TRBJ2-1 and V is TRBV12-5, with D possibly TRBD2 on 6 matching bases. Germline CDR1 is LGHNT and CDR2 is FRNRAP. Between the trimmed V and J ends, which lost 2 bases and 0 bases, there was a span of 11 bases. This CDR3 is 16 amino acids long. CDR3 in amino acids: CASGLNYGSSYNEQFF. As DNA, the CDR3 is TGTGCTAGTGGTTTGAACTACGGGAGCTCCTACAATGAGCAGTTCTTC.

The chain uses TRBV5-1 and TRBJ2-3; 10 positions agree with TRBD2. V lost 2 bases and J lost 4; bases outside the gene matches: 4. CDR1 is SGHRS, CDR2 YFSETQ, per germline. This CDR3 comprises 15 residues. The CDR3 is CASSFGTSEADTQYF. The CDR3 DNA follows: TGCGCCAGCAGCTTCGGGACTAGCGAGGCAGATACGCAGTATTTT.

The chain is built from TRBV5-6 and TRBJ1-2, with D maybe TRBD1 (5 bases). The CDR3 is 15 residues long. Germline V lookup: CDR1 SGHDT, CDR2 YYEEEE. V lost 2 bases and J lost 2, with 13 bases in between. The CDR3 bases are TGTGCCAGCAGCTTAGGGTCAGGACACAACTATGGCTACACCTTC. Protein: CASSLGSGHNYGYTF.

This clone was seen more than once but under ten times. The sample holds other DNA sequences that translate to the same CDR3. This chain joins TRBV4-3 and TRBJ2-3; TRBD2 matches at 10 bases. The germline V gene encodes CDR1 LGHNA and CDR2 YSLEER. The CDR3 runs to 15 residues. The V gene end was trimmed by 4 bases and the J gene end by 2 bases; junction bases not matched to a gene: 3. CDR3 loop: CASSRTSGYTDTQYF. The CDR3 DNA sequence: TGCGCCAGCAGCCGGACTAGCGGCTACACAGATACGCAGTATTTT.

This chain joins TRBV5-4 and TRBJ2-3, with D possibly being TRBD1 or TRBD2 (6 bases each). Trimming took 3 bases from V and 5 from J, leaving 13 bases between them. This CDR3 contains 14 residues. Per germline, CDR1 SGHNT and CDR2 YYREEE (reference sequence). CDR3 nucleotide sequence: TGTGCCAGCAGCTCGGGGGACACCGGAGATACGCAGTATTTT. Protein: CASSSGDTGDTQYF.

This chain joins TRBV28 and TRBJ2-5, with 8 bases matching TRBD1. This CDR3 region has 14 residues. The germline CDR1 and CDR2 sequences are MDHEN and SYDVKM. After removal of 2 bases from V and 4 bases from J, the junction contained 3 bases not matched to a gene. In DNA, the CDR3 is TGTGCCAGCAGTTTAGGACAGGGAAGAGAGACCCAGTACTTC. This sequence encodes CASSLGQGRETQYF.

This sequence joins TRBV14 and TRBJ1-1, with 8 nucleotides matching TRBD1. The CDR3 consists of 15 residues. Trimming removed 2 bases from V and 5 bases from J; junction bases left unmatched: 7. Germline values: CDR1 SGHDN, CDR2 FVKESK. The DNA for the CDR3 is TGTGCCAGCAGCCAATCCGGAAACAGGGGGACTGAAGCTTTCTTT. This encodes CASSQSGNRGTEAFF.

Of note for this clone: This specimen includes other DNA sequences encoding the same CDR3. The chain carries TRBV7-9 and TRBJ1-3, with 7 nucleotides matching TRBD1. The CDR3 covers 13 residues. CDR1 SEHNR and CDR2 FQNEAQ come from the germline V gene (reference sequence). Unmatched junction bases numbered 0, after V lost 3 bases and J lost 4 bases. The CDR3 protein is CASSLGQGNTIYF. CDR3 in DNA: TGTGCCAGCAGCTTGGGACAGGGAAACACCATATATTTT.

The chain couples TRBV10-1 to TRBJ2-7; 10 bases are a match to TRBD1. Unmatched junction bases numbered 8, after V lost 2 bases and J lost 4 bases. The CDR3 spans 16 residues. CDR1 and CDR2 from the germline V gene are WNHNN and SYGVQD (reference sequence). DNA of the CDR3: TGCGCCAGCAGTGAGCGTAGCGGGACAGGGGTTTACGAGCAGTACTTC. Its translation: CASSERSGTGVYEQYF.

This sequence joins TRBV11-3 and TRBJ2-7, with D perhaps given as TRBD1 or TRBD2 (5 bases each). Germline V lookup: CDR1 SGHNT, CDR2 YENEEA. This CDR3 contains 14 residues. Between the trimmed V and J ends, which lost 4 bases and 5 bases, there was a span of 15 bases. The CDR3 nucleotides are TGTGCCAGCAGCTCCGGGACCACGGGACACGAGCAGTACTTC. Translating gives CASSSGTTGHEQYF.

The V and J genes are TRBV21-1 and TRBJ1-4; the D call in the table, TRBD1, was not verified against the DNA. TRBV21-1 is a pseudogene segment. The CDR3 is 13 residues long. CDR3 sequence reads: CAREQGVGEKLFF. In DNA form, the CDR3 reads TGTGCCAGAGAACAGGGAGTAGGTGAAAAACTGTTTTTT.

The chain carries TRBV2 and TRBJ2-3; D is ambiguous. Germline V gene data show CDR1 as SNHLY and CDR2 as FYNNEI. This CDR3 has 13 residues. V shed 2 bases and J shed 10 bases, with 13 bases lying between them. This CDR3 is CASSENYLISQYF. CDR3 DNA sequence: TGTGCCAGCAGTGAAAACTATTTAATTTCGCAGTATTTT.

The V and J genes are TRBV30 and TRBJ2-1; the D is unclear. V lost 1 base, J lost 4 bases, and 8 bases lay in between. This CDR3 has 13 amino acids. Germline V lookup: CDR1 GTSNPN, CDR2 SVGIG (reference sequence). CDR3 residues: CAWSGISYNEQFF. The DNA for the CDR3 is TGTGCCTGGAGTGGGATTTCGTACAATGAGCAGTTCTTC.

The rearrangement joins TRBV5-4 to TRBJ1-1, with D tentatively TRBD1 (5 bases). Germline CDR1 and CDR2: SGHNT and YYREEE (reference sequence). The V and J ends lost 4 bases and 1 base respectively, with 11 bases between them. The CDR3 extends over 14 amino acids. The DNA of the CDR3 is TGTGCCAGCAGCACCCAGACAGAGAACACTGAAGCTTTCTTT. This gives the protein CASSTQTENTEAFF.

This clone has just a few counts. The V call is TRBV18, the J call TRBJ2-2, with D unclear. There are 13 residues in the CDR3. The germline V gene encodes CDR1 KGHSH and CDR2 LQKENI. With 4 bases removed from V and 3 bases from J, the gap between germline ends came to 6 bases. The CDR3 region is CASSRGHTGELFF. Here the CDR3 DNA reads TGTGCCAGCTCACGAGGTCACACCGGGGAGCTGTTTTTT.

This chain connects TRBV6-6 to TRBJ2-3; 7 positions match TRBD2. The CDR3 is 15 amino acids. Germline-derived CDR1 and CDR2 are MNHNY and SVGAGI (reference sequence). Trimming at V came to 10 bases and at J to 2 bases, leaving 12 bases not matched to a gene. The CDR3, as DNA: TGTGCCACCTCGTTGCTAGCGGTTTCCACAGATACGCAGTATTTT. This gives the protein CATSLLAVSTDTQYF.

The chain employs TRBV6-5 and TRBJ2-5; weak D call: TRBD2 (5 bases). CDR3 length equals 13 residues. The germline V and J ends were trimmed by 6 bases and 4 bases, with 12 bases remaining between them. Germline CDR1 MNHEY, CDR2 SVGAGI. CDR3 sequence: CASSLVRGETQYF. CDR3 nucleotide sequence: TGTGCCAGCAGCCTCGTCCGGGGAGAGACCCAGTACTTC.

The rearrangement uses TRBV11-2 and TRBJ2-3; either TRBD1 or TRBD2 may fit D (5 bases each). There are 14 residues in the CDR3. From germline, CDR1 is SGHAT and CDR2 FQNNGV. The ends were cut back, 3 bases at V and 9 bases at J, with 16 bases in the middle. The chain's CDR3 is CASSLDPLWGTQYF. Written as DNA, the CDR3 is TGTGCCAGCAGCTTGGATCCTTTATGGGGGACGCAGTATTTT.

The chain couples TRBV27 to TRBJ2-3; the D is unclear. CDR3 size: 12 residues. Deletions cut 7 bases from V and 8 bases from J, with 13 bases between. In germline, CDR1 is MNHEY, CDR2 SMNVEV (reference sequence). The CDR3 sequence is CASITTYGTQYF. The CDR3 nucleotides read TGTGCCAGCATTACTACTTACGGTACGCAGTATTTT.